This T cell receptor beta chain derives from a study of cytomegalovirus exposure and HLA in healthy donors. Assay used: immunoSEQ multiplex PCR; TCRdb lists only in-frame clones, some missing. The repertoire holds some 250,000 clones, with 90% as singletons. V lost 5 bases and J lost 8; bases outside the gene matches: 6. The CDR3 covers 14 residues. Germline lookup yields CDR1 SGHTA and CDR2 FQGNSA. Points from the study as a whole: Cytomegalovirus status was reportedly diagnosed by the classifier with high sensitivity and specificity. Cytomegalovirus-associated TCR beta chains were listed, numbering 150 to 200.

Concerning this clone: Its antigen is as yet unknown.

This chain links TRBV7-2 with TRBJ2-1; TRBD2 matches at 10 bases. Material for sequencing was PBMCs. The TCR originated in a young woman in good health and CMV-seronegative. Here the CDR3 DNA reads TGTGCCAGCAGCCCAGGGACTAGCGACCATGAGCAGTTCTTC. As protein: CASSPGTSDHEQFF.